The clone carrying this T cell receptor (beta chain) was seen repeatedly, ten times or more. The antigen is unknown. This entry is derived from a study of identical twins. TCRdb redid the calling of the 5' RACE reads with MiXCR, one entry per CDR3 protein. The sample lists some 710,000 distinct CDR3 sequences, around 6% seen once, with under 2% in the top ten. Germline values: CDR1 DFQATT, CDR2 SNEGSKA (reference sequence). The CDR3 loop spans 14 amino acids. V gave up 3 bases and J gave up 1 base, with 9 bases separating them. Study-wide points: Out-of-frame alpha sequences common to twins exhibited a surplus of low generation probability. Recombination models fit unrelated individuals' TCR alpha sharing but underestimated twins'.

The sample taken for sequencing was naive T cells sorted from blood. V and J are TRBV20-1 and TRBJ2-2; D uncertain. The sequence was collected from a man aged 18 to 29 in good health. In DNA form, the CDR3 reads TGCAGTGCTAGGACCGACAAGAACACCGGGGAGCTGTTTTTT. It specifies CSARTDKNTGELFF.